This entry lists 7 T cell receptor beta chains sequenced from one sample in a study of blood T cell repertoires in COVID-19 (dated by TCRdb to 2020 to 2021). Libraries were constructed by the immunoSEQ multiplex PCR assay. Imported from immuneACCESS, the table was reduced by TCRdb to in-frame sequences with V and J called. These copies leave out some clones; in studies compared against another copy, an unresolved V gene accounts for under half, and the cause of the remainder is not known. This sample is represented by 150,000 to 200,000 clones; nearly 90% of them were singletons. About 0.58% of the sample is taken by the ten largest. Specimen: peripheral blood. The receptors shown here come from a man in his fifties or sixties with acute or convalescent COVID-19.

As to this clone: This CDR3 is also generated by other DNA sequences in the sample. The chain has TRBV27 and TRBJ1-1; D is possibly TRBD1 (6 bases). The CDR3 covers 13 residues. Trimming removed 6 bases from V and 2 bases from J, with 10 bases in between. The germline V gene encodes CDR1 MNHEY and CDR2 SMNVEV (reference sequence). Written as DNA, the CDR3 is TGTGCCAGCAGAACACAGGGAAACACTGAAGCTTTCTTT. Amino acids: CASRTQGNTEAFF.

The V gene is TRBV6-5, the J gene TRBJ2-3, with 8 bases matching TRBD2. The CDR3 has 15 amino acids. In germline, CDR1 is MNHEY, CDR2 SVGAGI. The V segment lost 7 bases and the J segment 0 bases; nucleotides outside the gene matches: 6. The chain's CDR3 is CASTRSGGSTDTQYF. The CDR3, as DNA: TGTGCCAGCACCCGAAGCGGGGGAAGCACAGATACGCAGTATTTT.

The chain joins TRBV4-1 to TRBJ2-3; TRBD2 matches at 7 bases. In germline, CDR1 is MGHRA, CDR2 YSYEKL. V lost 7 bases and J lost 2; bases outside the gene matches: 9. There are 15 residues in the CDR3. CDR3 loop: CASKRTRSITDTQYF. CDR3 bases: TGCGCCAGCAAGAGGACTAGATCTATCACAGATACGCAGTATTTT.

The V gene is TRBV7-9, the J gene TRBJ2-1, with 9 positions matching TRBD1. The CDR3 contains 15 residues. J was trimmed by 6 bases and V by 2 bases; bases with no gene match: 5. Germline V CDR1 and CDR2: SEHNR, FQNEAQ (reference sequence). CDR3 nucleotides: TGTGCCAGCAGCTTACATCGGACAGGGGTCAATGAGCAGTTCTTC. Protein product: CASSLHRTGVNEQFF.

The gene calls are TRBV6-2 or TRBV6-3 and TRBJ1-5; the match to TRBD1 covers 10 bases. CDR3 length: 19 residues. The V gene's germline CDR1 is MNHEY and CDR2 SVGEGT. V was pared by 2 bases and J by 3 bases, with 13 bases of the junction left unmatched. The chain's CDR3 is CASSYRGTGVLTVNQPQHF. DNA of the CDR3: TGTGCCAGCAGTTACCGGGGGACAGGGGTTCTCACGGTCAATCAGCCCCAGCATTTT.

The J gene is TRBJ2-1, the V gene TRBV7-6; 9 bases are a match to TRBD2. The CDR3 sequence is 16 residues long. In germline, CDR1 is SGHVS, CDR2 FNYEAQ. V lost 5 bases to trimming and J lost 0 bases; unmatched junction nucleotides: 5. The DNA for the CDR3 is TGTGCCAGCAGCCCCACTAGCGGGCCCTCCTACAATGAGCAGTTCTTC. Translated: CASSPTSGPSYNEQFF.

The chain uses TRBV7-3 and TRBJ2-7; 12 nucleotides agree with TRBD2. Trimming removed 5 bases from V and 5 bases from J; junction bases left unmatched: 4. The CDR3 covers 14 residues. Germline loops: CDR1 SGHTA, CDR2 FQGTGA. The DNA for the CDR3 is TGTGCCAGCAGCCCGGGACTAGCGGGTGACGAGCAGTACTTC. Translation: CASSPGLAGDEQYF.